This entry lists 16 T cell receptor beta chains sequenced from one sample in a study of CD4 T cells in relation to SARS-CoV-2 and coronaviruses. Clones were sequenced by immunoSEQ multiplex PCR, and TCRdb holds only the in-frame ones, with some missing. The table shows more than 20,000 clones, with more than 65% occurring only once. CD4+ T cells from unexposed donors were obtained before the COVID-19 pandemic (2011-2018). The cells were cultured for roughly 11 days before CD4+ T cells were isolated. What these receptors recognize is not known. The sequenced sample was CD4+ T cells from PBMCs, cultured in vitro. The origin of the receptors is a human donor in good health.

V usage is TRBV5-1 and J usage is TRBJ2-2; 9 bases agree with TRBD1. Per germline, CDR1 SGHRS and CDR2 YFSETQ. There are 19 residues in the CDR3. The junction had 16 bases not matched to a gene; V was cut back by 4 bases and J by 3 bases. CDR3 DNA: TGCGCCAGCAGCAAATCGGGACAGGGAGGCCAGTGGGACACCGGGGAGCTGTTTTTT. Translated, it gives CASSKSGQGGQWDTGELFF.

CDR3 coding DNA: TGTGCCTGGACCTCGGCGGGAGGGGCCTACGAGCAGTACTTC. Residues: CAWTSAGGAYEQYF. This chain links TRBV30 with TRBJ2-7; 9 bases are a match to TRBD2. Unmatched junction bases numbered 6, after V lost 4 bases and J lost 2 bases. Germline V gene sequence: CDR1 GTSNPN, CDR2 SVGIG (reference sequence). CDR3 length: 14 amino acids.

This clone was detected only once. The genes are TRBV4-3 and TRBJ2-2; D is possibly TRBD1 or TRBD2 (5 bases each). The CDR3 length is 16 residues. The V end was cut by 2 bases, the J end by 0 bases, with 10 bases between. CDR1 and CDR2 (germline): LGHNA, YSLEER. The CDR3 region has the DNA TGCGCCAGCAGCCAATTCGGGACGGCGAACACCGGGGAGCTGTTTTTT. Protein sequence: CASSQFGTANTGELFF.

In this sample, this clone is large. The rearrangement uses TRBV5-8 and TRBJ1-3, with D uncertain. Germline loops: CDR1 SGHTS, CDR2 YDEGEE. Deletions cut 4 bases from V and 2 bases from J, with 4 bases between. The CDR3 covers 12 residues. The CDR3: CASSITGNTIYF. The DNA for the CDR3 is TGTGCCAGCAGCATCACTGGAAACACCATATATTTT.

The chain couples TRBV29-1 to TRBJ2-1; D ambiguous. Per germline, CDR1 SQVTM and CDR2 ANQGSEA. The CDR3 extends over 13 amino acids. V lost 4 bases and J 1 base, leaving 8 bases between the germline ends. The CDR3: CSVVRVSYNEQFF. The CDR3 region has the DNA TGCAGCGTTGTAAGAGTTTCCTACAATGAGCAGTTCTTC.

The chain recombines TRBV5-1 with TRBJ1-2; D remains ambiguous. Germline CDR1 and CDR2: SGHRS and YFSETQ. CDR3 length: 14 amino acids. V lost 2 bases and J 5 bases, leaving 13 bases between the germline ends. This CDR3 is CASSLGQEIYGYTF. CDR3 in DNA: TGCGCCAGCAGCTTAGGGCAGGAAATATATGGCTACACCTTC.

V is TRBV6-5 and J is TRBJ1-2, with 8 bases lining up with TRBD1. The CDR3 consists of 14 residues. The V gene end was trimmed by 5 bases and the J gene end by 4 bases; junction bases not matched to a gene: 6. Germline values: CDR1 MNHEY, CDR2 SVGAGI. The CDR3, as DNA: TGTGCCAGCAGTCAAATCGACAGGGGCTATGGCTACACCTTC. Protein: CASSQIDRGYGYTF.

The chain recombines TRBV9 with TRBJ2-1; tentatively, D is TRBD1 (6 bases). The CDR3 sequence is 14 residues long. Trimming took 5 bases from V and 0 from J, leaving 9 bases between them. Germline-derived CDR1 and CDR2 are SGDLS and YYNGEE. The CDR3 protein is CASSTGSSYNEQFF. In nucleotides, the CDR3 is TGTGCCAGCAGTACAGGGTCCTCCTACAATGAGCAGTTCTTC.

This clone was detected a few times. The rearrangement links TRBV5-1 to TRBJ2-1, with TRBD1 matching 7 bases. Germline assignment: CDR1 SGHRS and CDR2 YFSETQ. Losses at the gene ends were 3 bases for V and 9 bases for J; bases not matched to a gene: 12. This CDR3 spans 15 amino acids. The CDR3 is CASSSGPRGSFEQFF. In DNA, the CDR3 is TGCGCCAGCAGCTCGGGTCCCAGGGGGTCGTTTGAGCAGTTCTTC.

The chain is built from TRBV19 and TRBJ2-1; 11 bases match TRBD2. V shed 3 bases and J 6 bases; nucleotides not matched to a gene: 13. The CDR3 consists of 18 residues. CDR1 is LNHDA and CDR2 is SQIVND in the germline V gene (reference sequence). CDR3 amino acids: CASSIRATSGSARNEQFF. The CDR3, as DNA: TGTGCCAGTAGTATTCGCGCTACTAGCGGGAGTGCGCGCAATGAGCAGTTCTTC.

The CDR3 coding sequence is TGTGCCAGCAGCCAAGATATCCCGGACAGACTAAATTCACCCCTCCACTTT. This codes for CASSQDIPDRLNSPLHF. This sequence joins TRBV3-1 (or the pseudogene TRBV3-2) and TRBJ1-6, with D possibly matching TRBD1 (6 bases). Looked up from germline, CDR1 is LGHDT and CDR2 is YNNKEL (reference sequence). The CDR3 runs to 17 residues. V was pared by 0 bases and J by 7 bases, with 16 bases between.

This clone occurred once. The chain is built from TRBV29-1 and TRBJ2-5, with 7 bases fitting TRBD2. CDR1 is SQVTM, CDR2 ANQGSEA, per germline. V lost 5 bases, J lost 4 bases, and 10 bases stayed unmatched. This CDR3 is 14 amino acids long. The CDR3 DNA is TGCAGCGTTCTCGCGGGGGAGGTAGGAGAGACCCAGTACTTC. This codes for CSVLAGEVGETQYF.

This clone was observed a handful of times. The V gene is TRBV24-1, the J gene TRBJ2-1, with TRBD1 matching 7 bases. Unmatched junction bases numbered 5, after V lost 2 bases and J lost 5 bases. The CDR3 consists of 15 residues. Germline V gives CDR1 KGHDR, CDR2 SFDVKD. The CDR3 region has the DNA TGTGCCACCAGTGATTCGTGGACAGGCCACAATGAGCAGTTCTTC. It translates to CATSDSWTGHNEQFF.

The chain has TRBV19 and TRBJ2-7; 10 bases align to TRBD1. Germline assignment: CDR1 LNHDA and CDR2 SQIVND (reference sequence). This CDR3 is built from 18 residues. The J segment lost 0 bases and the V segment lost 1 base, leaving 9 bases of the junction unmatched. The CDR3 spells CASSIGGDRGPRSYEQYF. DNA of the CDR3: TGTGCCAGTAGTATAGGGGGGGACAGGGGACCTCGCTCCTACGAGCAGTACTTC.

This clone was detected a few times. The gene calls are TRBV4-2 and TRBJ2-7; weak D call: TRBD1 (6 bases). The CDR3 contains 17 residues. V dropped 0 bases and J dropped 0 bases, with 15 bases sitting between them. Germline assignment: CDR1 LGHNA and CDR2 YNFKEQ. The CDR3 spells CASSQDLGALSSYEQYF. DNA for the CDR3: TGTGCCAGCAGCCAAGATCTGGGGGCCTTGAGCTCCTACGAGCAGTACTTC.

By proportion, this clone is medium-sized. The rearrangement joins TRBV11-2 to TRBJ1-1, with 11 bases lining up with TRBD1. The CDR3 is 15 amino acids. V was clipped by 5 bases and J by 3 bases; unmatched bases: 5. The V gene's germline CDR1 is SGHAT and CDR2 FQNNGV. The CDR3 DNA sequence: TGTGCCAGCAGCCCGGACAGGGGGCTGGACACTGAAGCTTTCTTT. Residues: CASSPDRGLDTEAFF.